This TCR beta chain was retrieved from a study of blood T cell repertoires in COVID-19. Study context: The United States, Italy and Spain provided the acute and convalescent COVID-19 samples. The cDNA or gDNA used as material had been derived from T cells, B-cell-depleted T cells, or PBMCs.

CDR3 length equals 18 residues. V was clipped by 4 bases and J by 3 bases; unmatched bases: 12. Germline CDR1 is SGHDN and CDR2 is FVKESK. All recovered Cohort 3 donors got two negative PCRs, got clearance, or saw symptom resolution. Assay: immunoSEQ multiplex PCR; the TCRdb copy retains only in-frame clones and omits some. The sample holds about 300,000 clones; around 86% are singletons and the top ten take 10%. The sequence was collected from a woman aged 18-30 years who had recovered from COVID-19. The chain joins TRBV14 to TRBJ2-3, with 11 positions matching TRBD2. The sample taken for sequencing was PBMCs or T cells enriched from blood (not recorded which). Here the CDR3 DNA reads TGTGCCAGCAGCCCCTGGGGACAGGGACTAGCGGCAACAGATACGCAGTATTTT. It yields the protein CASSPWGQGLAATDTQYF.